This T cell receptor (beta chain) derives from a study of blood T cell repertoires in COVID-19. The overall study: The samples span acute and convalescent COVID-19 from the United States, Italy and Spain. T cells, B-cell-depleted T cells, or PBMCs supplied cDNA or gDNA.

Original methodology: Amplified reference gene primers provided the basis for estimating nucleated cell counts. Profiling relied on immunoSEQ multiplex PCR, and the TCRdb table lists in-frame clones only, not all of them. Clone size and V and J calls were adopted from that table, with D and trimming inferred from the DNA. The sample lists approximately 120,000 clones, 85% seen once, with approximately 3.5% in the top ten. Germline V CDR1 and CDR2: KGHSH, LQKENI. J lost 3 bases, V lost 6 bases, and 8 bases had no gene match. The CDR3 spans 15 residues. Patients from Seattle were sampled longitudinally, starting during active infection.

The receptor was derived from an elderly woman with COVID-19, enrolled during active disease. The genes are TRBV18 and TRBJ2-7, with TRBD2 identical over 10 bases. Material for sequencing was peripheral blood. Here the CDR3 reads CASSSSGRAFYEQYF. The CDR3, as DNA: TGTGCCAGCTCCTCGAGCGGGAGGGCGTTCTACGAGCAGTACTTC.